This T cell receptor beta chain was identified in a study of blood T cell repertoires in COVID-19. Study as a whole: Collection of acute and convalescent COVID-19 samples took place in the United States, Italy and Spain. Sample material is recorded as cDNA or gDNA derived from T cells, B-cell-depleted T cells, or PBMCs.

This CDR3 has 16 residues. After removal of 5 bases from V and 6 bases from J, the junction contained 8 bases not matched to a gene. Per germline, CDR1 SGHVS and CDR2 FQNEAQ. As processed by the authors: Reference gene primer amplification gave nucleated cell count estimates. Clones were sequenced by immunoSEQ multiplex PCR, and TCRdb holds only the in-frame ones, with some missing. The V and J calls and clone size come from that table; D and trimming were worked out from the DNA. This table holds over 130,000 clones, 75% to 90% found once. Sequenced input: peripheral blood. The rearrangement links TRBV7-8 to TRBJ2-3; 13 nucleotides align to TRBD2. The clonotype comes from a man aged 70 or older with acute or convalescent COVID-19. CDR3 amino acids: CASSPQGTSGKDTQYF. For the CDR3, the DNA is TGTGCCAGCAGCCCGCAAGGGACTAGCGGGAAGGATACGCAGTATTTT.